Below, 32 T cell receptor beta chains from the same sample are listed, as sequenced in a study of PD-1 blockade in mismatch repair-deficient tumors. TCRdb's copy holds only in-frame clones and misses some; the assay was immunoSEQ multiplex PCR. This table has more than 95,000 clones, roughly nine tenths appearing once. The specimen was peripheral blood, collected 44 weeks after starting pembrolizumab. The receptors here all came from an adult with mismatch repair-deficient cancer.

This chain uses TRBV5-1 with TRBJ2-5; D is possibly TRBD1 or TRBD2 (5 bases each). Deletions cut 1 base from V and 2 bases from J, with 12 bases between. CDR1 and CDR2 from the germline V gene are SGHRS and YFSETQ. This CDR3 comprises 15 residues. The CDR3 DNA reads TGCGCCAGCAGCTTGTGGGGGTTAGGGCAAGAGACCCAGTACTTC. Its protein is CASSLWGLGQETQYF. The whole variable domain, filled in from reference TRBV5-1 and TRBJ2-5, reads KAGVTQTPRYLIKTRGQQVTLSCSPISGHRSVSWYQQTPGQGLQFLFEYFSETQRNKGNFPGRFSGRQFSNSRSEMNVSTLELGDSALYLCASSLWGLGQETQYFGPGTRLLVL.

V usage is TRBV7-6 and J usage is TRBJ2-3; D unresolved. Looked up from germline, CDR1 is SGHVS and CDR2 is FNYEAQ. The CDR3 sequence is 12 residues long. Deletions cut 8 bases from V and 6 bases from J, with 12 bases between. CDR3 sequence reads: CASGSTWDTQYF. The CDR3 coding sequence is TGTGCCAGCGGATCTACATGGGATACGCAGTATTTT.

V is TRBV11-2 and J is TRBJ2-4; D is uncertain. Germline V gene data show CDR1 as SGHAT and CDR2 as FQNNGV. V lost 1 base and J 0 bases, leaving 10 bases between the germline ends. CDR3 length: 16 amino acids. CDR3 in DNA: TGTGCCAGCAGCTTAGTTGGCCGCTTAGCCAAAAACATTCAGTACTTC. Protein product: CASSLVGRLAKNIQYF.

The J gene is TRBJ2-3, the V gene TRBV5-1, with 8 nucleotides matching TRBD1. V was pared by 4 bases and J by 3 bases, with 10 bases of the junction left unmatched. This CDR3 region has 16 residues. CDR1 SGHRS and CDR2 YFSETQ come from the germline V gene. The chain's CDR3 is CASSGYGQGGTDTQYF. DNA of the CDR3: TGCGCCAGCAGCGGGTATGGACAGGGAGGTACAGATACGCAGTATTTT.

V and J are TRBV25-1 and TRBJ2-1; perhaps TRBD1 as D (6 bases). CDR3 length: 14 amino acids. Germline V gives CDR1 MGHDK, CDR2 SYGVNS. The V end was cut by 5 bases, the J end by 7 bases, with 15 bases between. CDR3: CASSRPGDQNEQFF. The DNA of the CDR3 is TGTGCCAGCAGTAGGCCAGGGGATCAGAATGAGCAGTTCTTC.

This clone was seen once. The chain recombines TRBV5-1 with TRBJ2-3; TRBD2 matches 7 bases. Germline CDR1 reads SGHRS; CDR2 reads YFSETQ. V dropped 0 bases and J dropped 3; count of bases not matched to a gene: 7. The CDR3 has 16 amino acids. The CDR3 spells CASSLVGGSGTDTQYF. The CDR3 DNA reads TGCGCCAGCAGCTTGGTAGGAGGTAGCGGGACAGATACGCAGTATTTT.

This clone was seen only once. V is TRBV29-1 and J is TRBJ1-2, with a possible D match to TRBD1 (5 bases). With 5 bases removed from V and 4 bases from J, the gap between germline ends came to 8 bases. Germline V gives CDR1 SQVTM, CDR2 ANQGSEA. The CDR3 length is 11 residues. In DNA, the CDR3 is TGCAGCGTTTCAGGGAGCTATGGCTACACCTTC. This translates into CSVSGSYGYTF.

The V call is TRBV11-2, the J call TRBJ2-5; a weak D match, TRBD1 (5 bases). With 4 bases removed from V and 9 bases from J, the gap between germline ends came to 15 bases. CDR1 SGHAT and CDR2 FQNNGV come from the germline V gene. This CDR3 contains 13 residues. CDR3 DNA: TGTGCCAGCAGCTCGACAGAGAAGAGACCCCAGTACTTC. Its translation: CASSSTEKRPQYF.

This chain links TRBV30 with TRBJ2-7, with 9 positions matching TRBD1. From germline, CDR1 is GTSNPN and CDR2 SVGIG (reference sequence). The CDR3 has 13 residues. V lost 5 bases, J lost 1 base, and 3 bases stayed unmatched. The DNA for the CDR3 is TGTGCCTGGGGGACAGGGTTGTCCTACGAGCAGTACTTC. Protein sequence: CAWGTGLSYEQYF.

The chain recombines TRBV28 with TRBJ2-1, with D tentatively TRBD1 (5 bases). V lost 6 bases and J lost 1, with 31 bases in between. This CDR3 has 21 amino acids. CDR1 MDHEN and CDR2 SYDVKM come from the germline V gene. The CDR3 sequence: CASRARGRVIPNPKSYNEQFF. CDR3 bases: TGTGCCAGCAGGGCAAGGGGCAGGGTGATCCCCAACCCCAAATCCTACAATGAGCAGTTCTTC. Supplemented by reference TRBV28 and TRBJ2-1, the full variable domain reads DVKVTQSSRYLVKRTGEKVFLECVQDMDHENMFWYRQDPGLGLRLIYFSYDVKMKEKGDIPEGYSVSREKKERFSLILESASTNQTSMYLCASRARGRVIPNPKSYNEQFFGPGTRLTVL.

The rearrangement links TRBV7-6 to TRBJ2-2, with 8 bases aligning to TRBD2. Germline CDR1 reads SGHVS; CDR2 reads FNYEAQ. The junction had 9 bases not matched to a gene; V was cut back by 6 bases and J by 3 bases. The CDR3 has 16 amino acids. DNA of the CDR3: TGTGCCAGCAGAGGGTATAGCGGGACTCACACCGGGGAGCTGTTTTTT. This encodes CASRGYSGTHTGELFF.

The chain is built from TRBV11-2 and TRBJ2-3; D uncertain. Germline CDR1 SGHAT, CDR2 FQNNGV. The V and J ends lost 6 bases and 1 base respectively, with 11 bases between them. This CDR3 is built from 14 residues. The CDR3 sequence is CASRDLLRTDTQYF. Written as DNA, the CDR3 is TGTGCCAGCAGGGACCTACTACGCACAGATACGCAGTATTTT.

The chain joins TRBV11-2 to TRBJ2-7; D is unclear. The germline V gene has CDR1 SGHAT and CDR2 FQNNGV. V lost 1 base and J lost 0, with 7 bases in between. The CDR3 sequence is 14 residues long. The CDR3 here is CASSLGFASYEQYF. CDR3 bases: TGTGCCAGCAGCTTAGGATTCGCCTCCTACGAGCAGTACTTC.

V is TRBV9 and J is TRBJ2-3; maybe TRBD2 (5 bases). Germline CDR1 reads SGDLS; CDR2 reads YYNGEE. CDR3 length: 13 residues. The ends were cut back, 3 bases at V and 5 bases at J, with 10 bases in the middle. The CDR3 coding sequence is TGTGCCAGCAGCGCCCTAGCCGGAGATACGCAGTATTTT. Protein product: CASSALAGDTQYF. Full variable domain (remainder filled in from reference TRBV9 and TRBJ2-3): DSGVTQTPKHLITATGQRVTLRCSPRSGDLSVYWYQQSLDQGLQFLIQYYNGEERAKGNILERFSAQQFPDLHSELNLSSLELGDSALYFCASSALAGDTQYFGPGTRLTVL.

The rearrangement uses TRBV29-1 and TRBJ2-1, with 12 bases fitting TRBD2. The CDR3 runs 14 residues. The germline V gene has CDR1 SQVTM and CDR2 ANQGSEA. Trimming at V came to 3 bases and at J to 8 bases, leaving 5 bases not matched to a gene. The CDR3 bases are TGCAGCGTTGAGACTAGCGGGAGAGGTTATGAGCAGTTCTTC. Its protein is CSVETSGRGYEQFF.

The rearrangement links TRBV28 to TRBJ1-4; D is ambiguous. Germline lookup yields CDR1 MDHEN and CDR2 SYDVKM. This CDR3 spans 12 amino acids. Between the trimmed V and J ends, which lost 6 bases and 7 bases, there was a span of 9 bases. This chain's CDR3 is CASRVRSEKLFF. DNA of the CDR3: TGTGCCAGCAGGGTCAGAAGTGAAAAACTGTTTTTT.

This clone is a singleton in its sample. The chain couples TRBV4-2 to TRBJ2-3; no reliable D call. Trimming removed 0 bases at V and 4 bases at J, with 11 bases between. The CDR3 length is 15 residues. CDR1 LGHNA and CDR2 YNFKEQ come from the germline V gene. The CDR3 nucleotides read TGTGCCAGCAGCCAAGAGGGTCTAGGTTCAGATACGCAGTATTTT. This sequence encodes CASSQEGLGSDTQYF.

This clone has a single count. The chain couples TRBV27 to TRBJ2-5, with TRBD1 matching over 7 bases. Germline values: CDR1 MNHEY, CDR2 SMNVEV (reference sequence). The CDR3 has 14 amino acids. V lost 5 bases, J lost 2 bases, and 5 bases stayed unmatched. This CDR3 is CASSLGTAQETQYF. As DNA, the CDR3 is TGTGCCAGCAGTCTGGGGACAGCTCAAGAGACCCAGTACTTC.

The chain uses TRBV11-2 and TRBJ2-1; 9 bases match TRBD2. V lost 6 bases and J lost 3; bases outside the gene matches: 6. Germline-derived CDR1 and CDR2 are SGHAT and FQNNGV. The CDR3 consists of 15 residues. CDR3 sequence (DNA): TGTGCCAGCAGTTTCAGACTAGCGGACTACAATGAGCAGTTCTTC. Its translation is CASSFRLADYNEQFF.

The chain has TRBV5-5 and TRBJ2-7; 7 nucleotides match TRBD2. V shed 3 bases, J shed 0 bases, and the junction held 6 bases outside the gene matches. Germline loops: CDR1 SGHKS, CDR2 YYEKEE (reference sequence). This CDR3 has 15 residues. CDR3 nucleotides: TGTGCCAGCAGCTGGACTAGTTTGGGCTCCTACGAGCAGTACTTC. It translates to CASSWTSLGSYEQYF. The full variable domain, completed using reference TRBV5-5 and TRBJ2-7, is DAGVTQSPTHLIKTRGQQVTLRCSPISGHKSVSWYQQVLGQGPQFIFQYYEKEERGRGNFPDRFSARQFPNYSSELNVNALLLGDSALYLCASSWTSLGSYEQYFGPGTRLTVT.

The chain employs TRBV19 and TRBJ2-7; TRBD2 matches at 15 bases. Germline V gene sequence: CDR1 LNHDA, CDR2 SQIVND (reference sequence). Trimming removed 7 bases from V and 2 bases from J; junction bases left unmatched: 6. There are 16 residues in the CDR3. The CDR3 loop is CASTPGLAGGPYEQYF. In DNA, the CDR3 is TGTGCCAGTACCCCCGGACTAGCGGGAGGGCCCTACGAGCAGTACTTC.

The V gene is TRBV7-8, the J gene TRBJ2-7; the match to TRBD1 covers 8 bases. Germline CDR1 SGHVS, CDR2 FQNEAQ. The CDR3 is 14 residues long. V shed 5 bases, J shed 3 bases, and the junction held 6 bases outside the gene matches. CDR3 coding DNA: TGTGCCAGCAGCCCAGGACAGGGCCTCTACGAGCAGTACTTC. It is translated as CASSPGQGLYEQYF.

The CDR3 region has the DNA TGTGCCTGGAGTAGGCGCGGGAGGGCCCTAAATGAGCAGTTCTTC. This encodes CAWSRRGRALNEQFF. The rearrangement joins TRBV30 to TRBJ2-1; 9 positions agree with TRBD2. Germline V gene sequence: CDR1 GTSNPN, CDR2 SVGIG (reference sequence). V shed 2 bases and J 7 bases; nucleotides not matched to a gene: 9. The CDR3 runs 15 residues. The full variable domain, in which reference TRBV30 and TRBJ2-1 provide the parts outside the CDR3, is SQTIHQWPATLVQPVGSPLSLECTVEGTSNPNLYWYRQAAGRGLQLLFYSVGIGQISSEVPQNLSASRPQDRQFILSSKKLLLSDSGFYLCAWSRRGRALNEQFFGPGTRLTVL.

This clone was picked up one time. This chain links TRBV6-1 with TRBJ1-1, with 7 positions matching TRBD1. Germline assignment: CDR1 MNHNS and CDR2 SASEGT. The V gene end was trimmed by 6 bases and the J gene end by 0 bases; junction bases not matched to a gene: 7. The CDR3 extends over 15 amino acids. CDR3 coding DNA: TGTGCCAGCAGCCACGACAGGGTACTGAACACTGAAGCTTTCTTT. It specifies CASSHDRVLNTEAFF.

The gene calls are TRBV30 and TRBJ1-2, with 7 bases fitting TRBD1. V gave up 0 bases and J gave up 7 bases; unmatched junction bases: 11. Germline V gene data show CDR1 as GTSNPN and CDR2 as SVGIG (reference sequence). The CDR3 is 15 amino acids. The CDR3 region has the DNA TGTGCCTGGAGTGTACCCTCCGACAGGGATGGTGGCTACACCTTC. This codes for CAWSVPSDRDGGYTF.

This rearrangement joins TRBV11-2 to TRBJ2-7; possibly TRBD2 for D (5 bases). V lost 5 bases and J 4 bases, leaving 15 bases between the germline ends. This CDR3 has 14 amino acids. Per the germline V gene, CDR1 is SGHAT and CDR2 is FQNNGV. The CDR3 DNA is TGTGCCAGCAGCCCCCCGCGGGTCGCGTACGAGCAGTACTTC. It encodes CASSPPRVAYEQYF.

This chain joins TRBV19 and TRBJ1-5; D ambiguous. CDR3 length: 14 amino acids. Germline assignment: CDR1 LNHDA and CDR2 SQIVND (reference sequence). V gave up 7 bases and J gave up 7 bases, with 17 bases separating them. CDR3 nucleotides: TGTGCCAGTACCCATTTGTCTGGCGGGCAGCCCCAGCATTTT. Its protein product is CASTHLSGGQPQHF.

The table lists this clone with a count of one. The V gene is TRBV6-4, the J gene TRBJ1-5; possibly TRBD1 for D (6 bases). The CDR3 sequence is 16 residues long. V was clipped by 5 bases and J by 2 bases, with 16 bases between them. The V gene's germline CDR1 is MRHNA and CDR2 SNTAGT. CDR3 bases: TGTGCCAGCAGTACGACTTACAGGGATGGCAATCAGCCCCAGCATTTT. Encoded protein: CASSTTYRDGNQPQHF.

This clone appeared once. The chain uses TRBV28 and TRBJ2-3; D is perhaps TRBD2 (7 bases). This CDR3 spans 16 amino acids. Looked up from germline, CDR1 is MDHEN and CDR2 is SYDVKM. The germline V and J ends were trimmed by 1 base and 5 bases, with 16 bases remaining between them. The CDR3 spells CASSLLPGGGGDTQYF. CDR3 DNA sequence: TGTGCCAGCAGTTTATTACCAGGAGGGGGGGGAGATACGCAGTATTTT.

V usage is TRBV27 and J usage is TRBJ2-2; D ambiguous. CDR1 is MNHEY, CDR2 SMNVEV, per germline (reference sequence). V dropped 1 base and J dropped 6 bases, with 6 bases sitting between them. The CDR3 has 13 amino acids. The CDR3, as DNA: TGTGCCAGCAGTTTATTTTTAGCCGGGGAGCTGTTTTTT. Translating it yields CASSLFLAGELFF.

The V gene is TRBV6-4, the J gene TRBJ2-1; no clear D. V lost 6 bases and J 0 bases, leaving 12 bases between the germline ends. Germline values: CDR1 MRHNA, CDR2 SNTAGT. The CDR3 contains 15 residues. CDR3 amino acids: CASSYTESSYNEQFF. In nucleotides, the CDR3 is TGTGCCAGCAGCTATACAGAGAGCTCCTACAATGAGCAGTTCTTC.

In its sample, this clone was seen a few times. This chain links TRBV6-6 with TRBJ2-1; D remains unclear. Germline CDR1 is MNHNY and CDR2 is SVGAGI (reference sequence). The CDR3 totals 12 residues. Trimming pared 6 bases from V and 12 bases from J, leaving 15 bases between. CDR3 sequence (DNA): TGTGCCAGCAGGGGCTATGAGTACGGGCAGTTCTTC. This encodes CASRGYEYGQFF.